The text below deals with one T cell receptor (beta chain). Original analysis: Using reference gene primer amplification, nucleated cell counts were estimated. Some clones are missing from TCRdb's copy, which holds only in-frame ones; the method was immunoSEQ multiplex PCR. That table is the source of V, J and clone size, and D and trimming were worked out from the DNA. The table includes around 340,000 clones, less than 90% detected once. V was trimmed by 4 bases and J by 1 base, leaving 14 bases between them. The CDR3 runs to 15 residues. From germline, CDR1 is SGHRS and CDR2 YFSETQ. This record comes from a study of blood T cell repertoires in COVID-19. During active infection, Seattle patients enrolled and were then monitored through disease.

The rearrangement uses TRBV5-1 and TRBJ2-5; a weak D match, TRBD1 (8 bases). The receptor was isolated from a woman in her sixties with COVID-19, enrolled during active disease. Specimen: peripheral blood. The CDR3: CASSLQGGFQETQYF. DNA of the CDR3: TGCGCCAGCAGCCTACAGGGGGGGTTCCAAGAGACCCAGTACTTC.